Sequencing of this T cell receptor beta chain was carried out in a study of siplizumab effects on memory and regulatory T cells. Whole-study findings and limits: Both greater diversity than memory cells and a major contribution to the alloresponse seemed to characterize naive T cells.

The V gene lost 0 bases and the J gene lost 0 bases, with 12 bases spanning the gap. This CDR3 spans 17 amino acids. Looked up from germline, CDR1 is SGDLS and CDR2 is YYNGEE. On this clone itself: The antigen is undetermined.

Only in-frame clones appear in the TCRdb table, and some are missing; sequencing was by immunoSEQ multiplex PCR. The sample lists about 72,000 clones, about 90% occurring once. The V gene is TRBV9, the J gene TRBJ2-2; tentatively, D is TRBD1 or TRBD2 (5 bases each). The source material was CD8+ T cells sorted from blood. The TCR originated in a human donor in good health. DNA for the CDR3: TGTGCCAGCAGCGTAGACGCCGGGGCGTCGAACACCGGGGAGCTGTTTTTT. Protein: CASSVDAGASNTGELFF.